These 19 T cell receptor beta chains were all obtained from the same sample, sequenced in a study of cytomegalovirus exposure and HLA in healthy donors. Only in-frame clones appear in the TCRdb table, and some are missing; sequencing was by immunoSEQ multiplex PCR. The sample carries over 100,000 clones, roughly 86% recorded once. Material for sequencing was PBMCs. These receptors all stem from a young man in good health and CMV-seronegative.

This chain connects TRBV9 to TRBJ2-2; the D gene is possibly TRBD1 (6 bases). The CDR3 runs to 15 residues. The V and J ends lost 0 bases and 1 base respectively, with 7 bases between them. Germline V gene data show CDR1 as SGDLS and CDR2 as YYNGEE. The chain's CDR3 is CASSVVGGNTGELFF. DNA of the CDR3: TGTGCCAGCAGCGTAGTAGGGGGGAACACCGGGGAGCTGTTTTTT.

The chain combines TRBV29-1 with TRBJ1-1; 9 nucleotides match TRBD1. CDR3 size: 13 residues. V was pared by 7 bases and J by 1 base, with 4 bases of the junction left unmatched. Germline V gives CDR1 SQVTM, CDR2 ANQGSEA. CDR3 residues: CSAETGGNTEAFF. Here the CDR3 DNA reads TGCAGCGCTGAGACAGGGGGGAACACTGAAGCTTTCTTT.

The chain employs TRBV18 and TRBJ1-1; the D is unclear. The germline CDR1 and CDR2 sequences are KGHSH and LQKENI. The CDR3 runs to 13 residues. V shed 3 bases and J shed 6 bases, with 11 bases lying between them. The CDR3 reads CASSPPVGPEAFF. The CDR3 nucleotides read TGTGCCAGCTCACCCCCAGTGGGCCCTGAAGCTTTCTTT. The full variable domain, with the rest looked up from reference TRBV18 and TRBJ1-1, is NAGVMQNPRHLVRRRGQEARLRCSPMKGHSHVYWYRQLPEEGLKFMVYLQKENIIDESGMPKERFSAEFPKEGPSILRIQQVVRGDSAAYFCASSPPVGPEAFFGQGTRLTVV.

The rearrangement uses TRBV9 and TRBJ1-2, with D uncertain. Per the germline V gene, CDR1 is SGDLS and CDR2 is YYNGEE. V lost 2 bases to trimming and J lost 1 base, with 12 bases between them. The CDR3 is 15 amino acids. Written as DNA, the CDR3 is TGTGCCAGCAGCGTTGCCGGGGTTTTTAACTATGGCTACACCTTC. Protein product: CASSVAGVFNYGYTF.

V and J are TRBV29-1 and TRBJ1-2; the D is unclear. The V gene's germline CDR1 is SQVTM and CDR2 ANQGSEA. V shed 5 bases and J shed 4 bases, with 26 bases lying between them. The CDR3 contains 17 residues. In nucleotides, the CDR3 is TGCAGCGTTCGCGACTCCTCTTCCGATTTTGGTCTCTATGGCTACACCTTC. Translated, it gives CSVRDSSSDFGLYGYTF.

CDR3: CASSRGQAGGAGELFF. CDR3 bases: TGCGCCAGCAGCCGAGGACAGGCCGGGGGGGCCGGGGAGCTGTTTTTT. This rearrangement joins TRBV5-1 to TRBJ2-2; a weak D match, TRBD2 (8 bases). Per the germline V gene, CDR1 is SGHRS and CDR2 is YFSETQ. CDR3 length: 16 residues. Trimming stripped 4 bases from V and 6 bases from J, with 19 bases between. Full variable domain (rest looked up from reference TRBV5-1 and TRBJ2-2): KAGVTQTPRYLIKTRGQQVTLSCSPISGHRSVSWYQQTPGQGLQFLFEYFSETQRNKGNFPGRFSGRQFSNSRSEMNVSTLELGDSALYLCASSRGQAGGAGELFFGEGSRLTVL.

The chain joins TRBV27 to TRBJ1-2; D not certain. Deletions cut 5 bases from V and 5 bases from J, with 9 bases between. CDR3 length: 12 amino acids. Germline values: CDR1 MNHEY, CDR2 SMNVEV (reference sequence). The CDR3 loop is CASSGPGYGYTF. As DNA, the CDR3 is TGTGCCAGCAGTGGCCCGGGTTATGGCTACACCTTC.

The chain is built from TRBV11-2 and TRBJ1-1; D uncertain. Trimming left V 4 bases short and J 0 bases short, with 9 bases between. The CDR3 length is 14 residues. Germline loops: CDR1 SGHAT, CDR2 FQNNGV. The CDR3 coding sequence is TGTGCCAGCAGCTCGGCCGGGGTGAACACTGAAGCTTTCTTT. Translation gives CASSSAGVNTEAFF.

The CDR3 is CASSFSQGTYGYTF. The CDR3 DNA follows: TGTGCCAGCAGCTTCTCTCAGGGTACCTATGGCTACACCTTC. The chain is built from TRBV5-4 and TRBJ1-2, with D possibly TRBD1 on 5 matching bases. Germline V gene lookup returns CDR1 SGHNT and CDR2 YYREEE (reference sequence). The ends were cut back, 2 bases at V and 4 bases at J, with 12 bases in the middle. The CDR3 runs to 14 residues.

The J gene is TRBJ2-7, the V gene TRBV5-1; D is possibly TRBD1 (5 bases). This CDR3 has 13 residues. Germline CDR1 is SGHRS and CDR2 is YFSETQ. The ends were cut back, 2 bases at V and 6 bases at J, with 12 bases in the middle. The CDR3 protein is CASSFRDYSEQYF. In DNA, the CDR3 is TGCGCCAGCAGCTTCAGGGATTACTCCGAGCAGTACTTC.

This chain links TRBV6-6 with TRBJ1-2; 7 positions match TRBD1. Trimming cost V 4 bases and J 6 bases; bases outside gene matches: 8. The CDR3 is 14 amino acids. Germline CDR1 is MNHNY and CDR2 is SVGAGI (reference sequence). The CDR3 loop is CASSSPTGSDGYTF. DNA of the CDR3: TGTGCCAGCAGTTCGCCGACAGGGTCAGATGGCTACACCTTC.

This clone turned up a few times. The chain is built from TRBV7-9 and TRBJ1-1, with 8 bases fitting TRBD1. Germline CDR1 reads SEHNR; CDR2 reads FQNEAQ (reference sequence). V shed 5 bases, J shed 10 bases, and the junction held 9 bases outside the gene matches. This CDR3 comprises 13 residues. The CDR3 reads CASSQGQGLVAFF. CDR3 coding DNA: TGTGCCAGCAGCCAAGGACAGGGCCTAGTAGCTTTCTTT.

The rearrangement links TRBV19 to TRBJ2-1; maybe TRBD1 (5 bases). This CDR3 has 15 amino acids. CDR1 and CDR2 (germline): LNHDA, SQIVND (reference sequence). V shed 3 bases and J shed 4 bases, with 13 bases lying between them. CDR3 DNA: TGTGCCAGTAGTATCTCAGGGAATGGGTACAATGAGCAGTTCTTC. Protein: CASSISGNGYNEQFF.

V gene TRBV6-5 combines with J gene TRBJ1-5; the D is unclear. Deletions cut 3 bases from V and 7 bases from J, with 13 bases between. CDR3 length: 14 amino acids. The germline CDR1 and CDR2 sequences are MNHEY and SVGAGI. Here the CDR3 DNA reads TGTGCCAGCAGTTATATACAGAAACAGCAGCCCCAGCATTTT. Its protein is CASSYIQKQQPQHF.

The chain carries TRBV11-2 and TRBJ2-7, with D hard to call. The V gene lost 2 bases and the J gene lost 7 bases, with 9 bases spanning the gap. The CDR3 runs 12 residues. Germline CDR1 is SGHAT and CDR2 is FQNNGV. CDR3 residues: CASSLLPREQYF. In nucleotides, the CDR3 is TGTGCCAGCAGCTTACTCCCCCGGGAGCAGTACTTC.

J is TRBJ2-5 and V is TRBV4-2, with TRBD1 matching 7 bases. After removal of 3 bases from V and 5 bases from J, the junction contained 6 bases not matched to a gene. CDR3 length: 14 residues. Germline CDR1 LGHNA, CDR2 YNFKEQ. This CDR3 reads CASSHDREGETQYF. CDR3 nucleotide sequence: TGTGCCAGCAGCCACGACAGGGAAGGTGAGACCCAGTACTTC.

This clone was seen only once. The chain uses TRBV12-5 and TRBJ2-5; D possibly corresponds to TRBD2 (6 bases). Germline lookup yields CDR1 LGHNT and CDR2 FRNRAP. V was pared by 5 bases and J by 5 bases, with 18 bases between. The CDR3 consists of 15 residues. This CDR3 reads CASGLCEGTRETQYF. CDR3 coding DNA: TGTGCTAGTGGTCTTTGTGAGGGGACTCGGGAGACCCAGTACTTC.

V usage is TRBV20-1 and J usage is TRBJ2-1, with unresolved D. The CDR3 sequence is 11 residues long. Germline V lookup: CDR1 DFQATT, CDR2 SNEGSKA (reference sequence). The V gene lost 3 bases and the J gene lost 4 bases, with 4 bases spanning the gap. The chain's CDR3 is CSARRYNEQFF. CDR3 nucleotides: TGCAGTGCTAGGCGATACAATGAGCAGTTCTTC.

The chain links TRBV28 to TRBJ1-2; a possible D gene is TRBD1 (5 bases). This CDR3 is 14 amino acids long. Per the germline V gene, CDR1 is MDHEN and CDR2 is SYDVKM. The germline V and J ends were trimmed by 7 bases and 2 bases, with 14 bases remaining between them. The CDR3 DNA reads as TGTGCCAGCATTGGTTCAGGGCCGAACTATGGCTACACCTTC. Residues: CASIGSGPNYGYTF.